The clone carrying this T cell receptor beta chain was recorded a few times. Using its own MiXCR run on the RT-PCR reads, TCRdb lists one record per CDR3 protein. The sample gives more than 550,000 distinct CDR3 sequences, approximately 15% of which show up once; 3% to 4.5% is in the top ten. The CDR3 runs 14 residues. J gave up 8 bases and V 4 bases, and 7 bases lay outside the gene matches. Per germline, CDR1 SGHTA and CDR2 FQGNSA. The receptor was derived from a female donor in good health, serving as a healthy control. This sequence joins TRBV7-2 and TRBJ2-1; 8 positions agree with TRBD1. The sample comprised memory CD4+ T cells from blood. The CDR3 region is CASSSRTGLDEQFF. The CDR3 DNA sequence: TGTGCCAGCAGCTCGCGGACAGGGCTGGATGAGCAGTTCTTC. Full variable domain (rest looked up from reference TRBV7-2 and TRBJ2-1): GAGVSQSPSNKVTEKGKDVELRCDPISGHTALYWYRQSLGQGLEFLIYFQGNSAPDKSGLPSDRFSAERTGGSVSTLTIQRTQQEDSAVYLCASSSRTGLDEQFFGPGTRLTVL.